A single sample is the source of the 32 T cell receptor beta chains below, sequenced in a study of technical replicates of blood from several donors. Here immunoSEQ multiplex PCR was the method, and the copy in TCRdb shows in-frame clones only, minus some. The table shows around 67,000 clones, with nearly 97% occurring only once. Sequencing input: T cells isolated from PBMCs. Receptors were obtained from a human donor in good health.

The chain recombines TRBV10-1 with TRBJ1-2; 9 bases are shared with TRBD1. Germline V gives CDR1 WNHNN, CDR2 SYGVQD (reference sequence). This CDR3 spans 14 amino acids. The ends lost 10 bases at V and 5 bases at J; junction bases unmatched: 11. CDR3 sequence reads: CAIPMDRGFYGYTF. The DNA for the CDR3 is TGCGCCATCCCAATGGACAGGGGATTTTATGGCTACACCTTC.

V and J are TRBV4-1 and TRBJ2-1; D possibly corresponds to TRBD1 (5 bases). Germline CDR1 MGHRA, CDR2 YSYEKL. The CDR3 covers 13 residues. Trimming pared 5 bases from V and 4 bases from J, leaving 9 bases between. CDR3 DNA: TGCGCCAGCAGCATGACAGTGTACAATGAGCAGTTCTTC. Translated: CASSMTVYNEQFF.

The CDR3 sequence: CASSSYLNEQFF. In DNA form, the CDR3 reads TGTGCCAGCAGTTCGTACTTGAATGAGCAGTTCTTC. The chain carries TRBV27 and TRBJ2-1; D is uncertain. The CDR3 spans 12 residues. Trimming removed 4 bases from V and 7 bases from J, with 8 bases in between. Per the germline V gene, CDR1 is MNHEY and CDR2 is SMNVEV (reference sequence).

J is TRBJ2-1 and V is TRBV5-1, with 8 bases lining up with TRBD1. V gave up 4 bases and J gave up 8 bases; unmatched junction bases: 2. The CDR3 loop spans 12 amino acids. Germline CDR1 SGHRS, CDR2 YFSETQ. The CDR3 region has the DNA TGCGCCAGCAGCCAGGGGGCCGATGAGCAGTTCTTC. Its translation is CASSQGADEQFF.

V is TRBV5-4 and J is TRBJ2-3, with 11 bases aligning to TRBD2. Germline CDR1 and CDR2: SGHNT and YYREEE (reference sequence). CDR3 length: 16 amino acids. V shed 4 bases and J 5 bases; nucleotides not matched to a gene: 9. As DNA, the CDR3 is TGTGCCAGCAGCCTCTTAGCGGGAGGGCCGATAGATACGCAGTATTTT. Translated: CASSLLAGGPIDTQYF.

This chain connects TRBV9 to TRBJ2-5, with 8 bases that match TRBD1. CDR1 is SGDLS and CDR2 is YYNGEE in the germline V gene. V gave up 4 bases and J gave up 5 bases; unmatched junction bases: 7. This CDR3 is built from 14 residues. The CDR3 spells CASSFSGGAETQYF. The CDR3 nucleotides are TGTGCCAGCAGCTTCTCAGGGGGCGCGGAGACCCAGTACTTC. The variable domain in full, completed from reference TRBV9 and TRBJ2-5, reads DSGVTQTPKHLITATGQRVTLRCSPRSGDLSVYWYQQSLDQGLQFLIQYYNGEERAKGNILERFSAQQFPDLHSELNLSSLELGDSALYFCASSFSGGAETQYFGPGTRLLVL.

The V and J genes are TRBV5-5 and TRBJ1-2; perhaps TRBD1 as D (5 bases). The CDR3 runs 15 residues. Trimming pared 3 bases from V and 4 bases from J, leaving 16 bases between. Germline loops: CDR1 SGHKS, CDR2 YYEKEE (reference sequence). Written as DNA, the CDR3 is TGTGCCAGCAGCTCGGGGGGGAATAACCTCTATGGCTACACCTTC. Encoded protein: CASSSGGNNLYGYTF.

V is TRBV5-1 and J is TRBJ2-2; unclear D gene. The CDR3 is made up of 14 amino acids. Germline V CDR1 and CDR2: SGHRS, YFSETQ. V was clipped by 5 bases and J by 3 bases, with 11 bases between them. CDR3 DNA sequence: TGCGCCAGCAGTTCCCTATTGGACACCGGGGAGCTGTTTTTT. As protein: CASSSLLDTGELFF.

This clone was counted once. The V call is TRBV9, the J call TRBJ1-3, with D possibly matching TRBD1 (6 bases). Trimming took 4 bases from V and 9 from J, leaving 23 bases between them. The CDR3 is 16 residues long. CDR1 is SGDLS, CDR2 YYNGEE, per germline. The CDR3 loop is CASSPVPGHSQVTIYF. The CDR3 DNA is TGTGCCAGCAGCCCTGTTCCGGGACACTCGCAGGTCACCATATATTTT.

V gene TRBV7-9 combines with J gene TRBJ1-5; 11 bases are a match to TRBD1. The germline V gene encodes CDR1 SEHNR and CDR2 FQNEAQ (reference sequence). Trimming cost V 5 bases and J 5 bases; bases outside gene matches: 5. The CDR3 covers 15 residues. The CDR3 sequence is CASSPGTGGYQPQHF. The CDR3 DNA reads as TGTGCCAGCAGCCCGGGGACAGGGGGGTATCAGCCCCAGCATTTT.

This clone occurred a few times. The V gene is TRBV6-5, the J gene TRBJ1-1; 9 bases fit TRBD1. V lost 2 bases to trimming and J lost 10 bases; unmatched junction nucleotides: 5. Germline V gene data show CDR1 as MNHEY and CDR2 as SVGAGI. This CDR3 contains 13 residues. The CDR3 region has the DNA TGTGCCAGCAGTTACGGACAGGGGTTGGTAGCTTTCTTT. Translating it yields CASSYGQGLVAFF.

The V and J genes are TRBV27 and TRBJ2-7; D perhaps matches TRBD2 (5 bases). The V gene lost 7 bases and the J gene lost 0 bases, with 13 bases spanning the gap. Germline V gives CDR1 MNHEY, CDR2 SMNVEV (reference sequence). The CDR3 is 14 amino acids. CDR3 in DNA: TGTGCCAGCACCATAAGCGGTAGCTCCTACGAGCAGTACTTC. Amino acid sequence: CASTISGSSYEQYF.

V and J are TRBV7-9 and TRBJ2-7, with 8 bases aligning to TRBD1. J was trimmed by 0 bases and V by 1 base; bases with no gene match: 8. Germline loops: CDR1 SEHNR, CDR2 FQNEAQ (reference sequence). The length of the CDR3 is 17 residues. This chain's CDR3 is CASSLETGVILSYEQYF. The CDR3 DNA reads TGTGCCAGCAGCTTAGAGACAGGGGTCATCCTCTCCTACGAGCAGTACTTC.

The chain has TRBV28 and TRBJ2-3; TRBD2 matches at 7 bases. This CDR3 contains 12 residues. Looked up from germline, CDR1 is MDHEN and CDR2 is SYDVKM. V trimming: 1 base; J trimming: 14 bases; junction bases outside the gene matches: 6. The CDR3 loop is CASSLSELATYF. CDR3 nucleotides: TGTGCCAGCAGTTTATCTGAACTAGCGACGTATTTT.

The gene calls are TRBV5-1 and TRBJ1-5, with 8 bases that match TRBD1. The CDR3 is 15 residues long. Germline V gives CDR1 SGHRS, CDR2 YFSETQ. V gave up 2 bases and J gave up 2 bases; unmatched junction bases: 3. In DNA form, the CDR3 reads TGCGCCAGCAGCTTAGGACAGGGTGGCAATCAGCCCCAGCATTTT. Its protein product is CASSLGQGGNQPQHF. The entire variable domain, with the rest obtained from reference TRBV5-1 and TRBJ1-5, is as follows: KAGVTQTPRYLIKTRGQQVTLSCSPISGHRSVSWYQQTPGQGLQFLFEYFSETQRNKGNFPGRFSGRQFSNSRSEMNVSTLELGDSALYLCASSLGQGGNQPQHFGDGTRLSIL.

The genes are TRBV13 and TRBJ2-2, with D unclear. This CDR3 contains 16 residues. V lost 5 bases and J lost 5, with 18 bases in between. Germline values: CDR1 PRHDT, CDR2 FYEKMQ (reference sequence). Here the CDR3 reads CASSPSPTLTTGELFF. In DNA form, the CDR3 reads TGTGCCAGCAGCCCCTCCCCAACCTTAACTACCGGGGAGCTGTTTTTT.

The CDR3 DNA reads TGTGCCAGCAGGGAAAGGACTAGCGTGTACAATGAGCAGTTCTTC. This gives the protein CASRERTSVYNEQFF. The chain is built from TRBV2 and TRBJ2-1; 9 bases agree with TRBD2. V lost 6 bases and J lost 4; bases outside the gene matches: 7. The length of the CDR3 is 15 residues. CDR1 and CDR2 (germline): SNHLY, FYNNEI.

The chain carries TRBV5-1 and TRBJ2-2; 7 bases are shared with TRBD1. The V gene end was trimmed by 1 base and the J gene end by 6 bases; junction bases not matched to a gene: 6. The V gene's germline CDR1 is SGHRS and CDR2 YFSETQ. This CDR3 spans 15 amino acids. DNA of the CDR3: TGCGCCAGCAGCTTGTGGGACAGAGGAGCCGGGGAGCTGTTTTTT. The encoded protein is CASSLWDRGAGELFF.

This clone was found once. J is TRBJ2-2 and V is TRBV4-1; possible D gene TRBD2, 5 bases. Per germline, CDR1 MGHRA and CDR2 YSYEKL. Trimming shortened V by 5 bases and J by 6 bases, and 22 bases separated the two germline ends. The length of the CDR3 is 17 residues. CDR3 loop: CASSNIGTSLVAGELFF. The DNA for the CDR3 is TGCGCCAGCAGCAATATCGGAACTAGTCTGGTTGCCGGGGAGCTGTTTTTT.

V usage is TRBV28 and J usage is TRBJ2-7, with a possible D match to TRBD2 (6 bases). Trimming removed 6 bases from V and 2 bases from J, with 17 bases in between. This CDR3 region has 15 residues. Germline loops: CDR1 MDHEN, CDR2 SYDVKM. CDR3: CASSLPEEGTYEQYF. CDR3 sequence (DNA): TGTGCCAGCAGCCTCCCTGAGGAGGGCACCTACGAGCAGTACTTC.

As DNA, the CDR3 is TGTGCCAGCAGCCAAGTAAAGCGGGGGCCTTCGAACACCGGGGAGCTGTTTTTT. Translating gives CASSQVKRGPSNTGELFF. The chain employs TRBV4-2 and TRBJ2-2, with 8 nucleotides matching TRBD2. The germline V gene has CDR1 LGHNA and CDR2 YNFKEQ. The CDR3 has 18 amino acids. Losses at the gene ends were 1 base for V and 0 bases for J; bases not matched to a gene: 7.

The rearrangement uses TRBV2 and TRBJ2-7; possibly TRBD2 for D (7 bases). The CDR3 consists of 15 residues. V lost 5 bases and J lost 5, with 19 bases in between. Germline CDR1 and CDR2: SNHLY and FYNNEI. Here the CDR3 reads CASSSGRGAPHEQYF. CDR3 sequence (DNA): TGTGCCAGCAGTTCAGGGAGGGGGGCCCCTCACGAGCAGTACTTC. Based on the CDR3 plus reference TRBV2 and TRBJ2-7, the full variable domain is EPEVTQTPSHQVTQMGQEVILRCVPISNHLYFYWYRQILGQKVEFLVSFYNNEISEKSEIFDDQFSVERPDGSNFTLKIRSTKLEDSAMYFCASSSGRGAPHEQYFGPGTRLTVT.

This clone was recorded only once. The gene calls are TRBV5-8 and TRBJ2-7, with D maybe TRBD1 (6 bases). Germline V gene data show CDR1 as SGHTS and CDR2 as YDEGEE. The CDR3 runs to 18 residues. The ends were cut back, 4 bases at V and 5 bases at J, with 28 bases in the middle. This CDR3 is CASSHLTRTGKGHHEQYF. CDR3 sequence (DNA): TGTGCCAGCAGCCACTTGACCCGGACCGGAAAGGGACACCACGAGCAGTACTTC.

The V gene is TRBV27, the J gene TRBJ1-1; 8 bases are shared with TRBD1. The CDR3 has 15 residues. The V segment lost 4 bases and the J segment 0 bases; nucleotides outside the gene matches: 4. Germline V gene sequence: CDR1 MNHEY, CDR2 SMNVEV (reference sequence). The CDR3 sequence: CASSSRQGLNTEAFF. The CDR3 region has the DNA TGTGCCAGCAGTTCACGACAGGGGTTGAACACTGAAGCTTTCTTT.

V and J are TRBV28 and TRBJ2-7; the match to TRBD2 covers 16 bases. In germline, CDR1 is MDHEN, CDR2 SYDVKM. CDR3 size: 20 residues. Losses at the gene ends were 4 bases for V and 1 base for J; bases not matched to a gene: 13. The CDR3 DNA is TGTGCCAGCAGTTGGGTCCCGGGACTAGCGGGAGGGGACCTTTCCTACGAGCAGTACTTC. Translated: CASSWVPGLAGGDLSYEQYF.

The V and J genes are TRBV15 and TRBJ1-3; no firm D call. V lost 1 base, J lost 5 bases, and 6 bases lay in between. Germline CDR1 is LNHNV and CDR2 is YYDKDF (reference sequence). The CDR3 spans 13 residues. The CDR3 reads CATSRAIRNTIYF. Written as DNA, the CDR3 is TGTGCCACCAGCAGAGCTATTCGAAACACCATATATTTT.

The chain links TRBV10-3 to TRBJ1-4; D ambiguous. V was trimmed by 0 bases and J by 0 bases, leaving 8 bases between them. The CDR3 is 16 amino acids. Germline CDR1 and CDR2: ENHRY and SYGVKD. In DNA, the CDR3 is TGTGCCATCAGTGAGTCTACGAGGGCAACTAATGAAAAACTGTTTTTT. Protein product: CAISESTRATNEKLFF.

This CDR3 is CASKTGGRETQYF. As DNA, the CDR3 is TGTGCCAGCAAGACAGGGGGCAGAGAGACCCAGTACTTC. The V call is TRBV6-5, the J call TRBJ2-5; TRBD1 matches at 10 bases. The germline gives CDR1 MNHEY, CDR2 SVGAGI. CDR3 length: 13 amino acids. J lost 4 bases, V lost 7 bases, and 3 bases had no gene match.

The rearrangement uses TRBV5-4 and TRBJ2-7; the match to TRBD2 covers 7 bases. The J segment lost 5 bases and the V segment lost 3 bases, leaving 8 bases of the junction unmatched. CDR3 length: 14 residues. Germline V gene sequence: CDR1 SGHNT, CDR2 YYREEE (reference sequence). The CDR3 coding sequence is TGTGCCAGCAGCTGGGGAGGGTCTGTGAACGAGCAGTACTTC. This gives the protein CASSWGGSVNEQYF.

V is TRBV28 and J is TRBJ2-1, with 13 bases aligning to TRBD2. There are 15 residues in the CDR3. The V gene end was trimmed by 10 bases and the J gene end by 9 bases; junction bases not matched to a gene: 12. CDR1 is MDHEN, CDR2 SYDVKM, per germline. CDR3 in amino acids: CATNGLAGALGEQFF. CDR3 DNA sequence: TGTGCCACAAACGGACTAGCGGGAGCCTTGGGTGAGCAGTTCTTC.

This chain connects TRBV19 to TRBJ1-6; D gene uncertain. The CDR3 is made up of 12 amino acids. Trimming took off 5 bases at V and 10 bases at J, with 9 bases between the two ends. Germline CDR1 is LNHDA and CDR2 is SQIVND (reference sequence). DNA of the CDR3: TGTGCCAGTAGTGTCGGTATCTCACCCCTCCACTTT. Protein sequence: CASSVGISPLHF.

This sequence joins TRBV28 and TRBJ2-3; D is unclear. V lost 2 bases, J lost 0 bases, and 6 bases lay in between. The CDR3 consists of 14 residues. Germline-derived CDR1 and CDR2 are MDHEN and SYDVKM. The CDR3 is CASSLVGSTDTQYF. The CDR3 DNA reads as TGTGCCAGCAGTTTAGTCGGGAGCACAGATACGCAGTATTTT. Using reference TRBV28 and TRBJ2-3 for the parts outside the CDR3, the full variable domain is DVKVTQSSRYLVKRTGEKVFLECVQDMDHENMFWYRQDPGLGLRLIYFSYDVKMKEKGDIPEGYSVSREKKERFSLILESASTNQTSMYLCASSLVGSTDTQYFGPGTRLTVL.